Given below is one T cell receptor (beta chain) in context. The study recruited people aged roughly 18 to 100 years across more than 20 US areas. The sample originates from a study of blood T cell repertoires in COVID-19. Assay: immunoSEQ multiplex PCR; the TCRdb copy retains only in-frame clones and omits some. The sample lists around 230,000 clones, 88% occurring once. This CDR3 is 17 amino acids long. The germline V gene has CDR1 SGHRS and CDR2 YFSETQ. The junction had 11 bases not matched to a gene; V was cut back by 4 bases and J by 0 bases. This receptor was identified in a woman in her twenties or thirties who had recovered from COVID-19. The V call is TRBV5-1, the J call TRBJ2-7; the match to TRBD1 covers 9 bases. Sequences were obtained from PBMCs or T cells enriched from blood (not recorded which). The CDR3, as DNA: TGCGCCAGCAGCAAAGGCTTCGGGACAGGGAGCTCCTACGAGCAGTACTTC. Translation gives CASSKGFGTGSSYEQYF.